Below are 21 T cell receptor beta chains sequenced from a single sample in a study of blood T cell repertoires in COVID-19 (dated by TCRdb to the early 2020s). The method was the immunoSEQ multiplex PCR assay. Entries here come from immuneACCESS through TCRdb and include only in-frame sequences with V and J called. Some clones fail to appear in such tables; in the studies checked, an unresolved V gene covers under half of the shortfall, and the cause of the remainder is unknown. In all, the sample holds about 170,000 clones, and under 85% of those were seen once. The ten largest account for 1% to 1.5% of the sample. Source material: peripheral blood. These receptors were taken from a man in his sixties who had recovered from COVID-19.

In its sample, this clone was seen once. The CDR3 sequence is CASSPTFISNTEAFF. Here the CDR3 DNA reads TGTGCCAGCAGCCCCACCTTCATCAGTAACACTGAAGCTTTCTTT. V is TRBV6-5 and J is TRBJ1-1, with no clear D. V shed 6 bases and J shed 2 bases, with 16 bases lying between them. Per germline, CDR1 MNHEY and CDR2 SVGAGI. The length of the CDR3 is 15 residues.

The chain combines TRBV5-1 with TRBJ2-7; TRBD1 matches 10 bases. CDR1 and CDR2 from the germline V gene are SGHRS and YFSETQ. This CDR3 has 17 residues. Trimming cost V 4 bases and J 3 bases; bases outside gene matches: 13. This CDR3 reads CASSKVRGTGADYEQYF. The CDR3 DNA reads as TGCGCCAGCAGCAAGGTGCGCGGGACAGGGGCCGACTACGAGCAGTACTTC.

This rearrangement joins TRBV9 to TRBJ1-2, with a weak D call TRBD1 (5 bases). Deletions cut 0 bases from V and 4 bases from J, with 13 bases between. The length of the CDR3 is 15 residues. CDR1 and CDR2 (germline): SGDLS, YYNGEE. The CDR3 region has the DNA TGTGCCAGCAGCGTAGAAGGGGCGGCGTCCTATGGCTACACCTTC. It codes for CASSVEGAASYGYTF.

The chain uses TRBV7-8 and TRBJ2-5; 7 positions agree with TRBD2. The CDR3 length is 16 residues. J gave up 1 base and V 2 bases, and 7 bases lay outside the gene matches. Germline V gene lookup returns CDR1 SGHVS and CDR2 FQNEAQ. The CDR3 spells CASSLFMGGIQETQYF. DNA for the CDR3: TGTGCCAGCAGCTTATTTATGGGGGGGATCCAAGAGACCCAGTACTTC.

CDR3 in amino acids: CASSRDILDGYTF. The CDR3 DNA reads TGTGCCAGCAGCCGGGACATACTAGATGGCTACACCTTC. The chain is built from TRBV3-1 (or the pseudogene TRBV3-2) and TRBJ1-2; a weak D match, TRBD1 (6 bases). The CDR3 extends over 13 amino acids. Germline assignment: CDR1 LGHDT and CDR2 YNNKEL (reference sequence). The V end lost 4 bases, the J end lost 6 bases, and 12 bases lay between the germline ends.

In DNA, the CDR3 is TGTGCCAGTACCATGGGGCCGAATCCTGAAGCTTTCTTT. Translating gives CASTMGPNPEAFF. The chain employs TRBV19 and TRBJ1-1, with a possible D match to TRBD1 (5 bases). The CDR3 runs to 13 residues. V lost 7 bases to trimming and J lost 6 bases, with 15 bases between them. Germline V gene data show CDR1 as LNHDA and CDR2 as SQIVND (reference sequence).

V is TRBV5-4 and J is TRBJ1-2; 7 bases fit TRBD1. CDR1 and CDR2 from the germline V gene are SGHNT and YYREEE (reference sequence). With V trimmed by 7 bases and J by 4 bases, 7 bases remained unmatched. The CDR3 spans 13 residues. Here the CDR3 DNA reads TGTGCCAGCGGACCGGGACAGATCTATGGCTACACCTTC. The encoded protein is CASGPGQIYGYTF. Full variable domain (outside the CDR3, taken from reference TRBV5-4 and TRBJ1-2): ETGVTQSPTHLIKTRGQQVTLRCSSQSGHNTVSWYQQALGQGPQFIFQYYREEENGRGNFPPRFSGLQFPNYSSELNVNALELDDSALYLCASGPGQIYGYTFGSGTRLTVV.

J is TRBJ2-1 and V is TRBV18; D is unresolved. The V gene's germline CDR1 is KGHSH and CDR2 LQKENI. V lost 6 bases and J lost 0, with 12 bases in between. The CDR3 length is 15 residues. The CDR3 coding sequence is TGTGCCAGCTCTTGGGCAGAGAGCTCCTACAATGAGCAGTTCTTC. Amino acid sequence: CASSWAESSYNEQFF.

V and J are TRBV5-1 and TRBJ2-2, with D perhaps matching TRBD2 (5 bases). Germline-derived CDR1 and CDR2 are SGHRS and YFSETQ. This CDR3 is 13 amino acids long. Between the trimmed V and J ends, which lost 0 bases and 8 bases, there was a span of 8 bases. The CDR3 coding sequence is TGCGCCAGCAGCTTGGGGGAGCCGGGGGAGCTGTTTTTT. Translation gives CASSLGEPGELFF.

This clone showed up just a few times. The chain uses TRBV7-9 and TRBJ1-2; 9 bases fit TRBD1. V was clipped by 3 bases and J by 7 bases; unmatched bases: 9. Germline V gene lookup returns CDR1 SEHNR and CDR2 FQNEAQ (reference sequence). The CDR3 sequence is 15 residues long. The CDR3: CASSFTGGTVFGYTF. CDR3 in DNA: TGTGCCAGCAGCTTTACAGGGGGCACCGTGTTTGGCTACACCTTC.

Comment on this clone: At one end, the junction sequence differs from germline, possibly due to a read error. The same CDR3 is also encoded by other DNA sequences in this sample. The chain couples TRBV7-7 to TRBJ1-1; D uncertain. The germline V gene encodes CDR1 SSHAT and CDR2 FNYEAQ (reference sequence). This CDR3 has 13 residues. DNA for the CDR3: TGTGCTAGCAGCTTAGGTCAGAACACTGAAGCTTTCTTT. As protein: CASSLGQNTEAFF.

The chain joins TRBV7-9 to TRBJ1-5; tentatively, D is TRBD1 (5 bases). V was shortened by 4 bases and J by 4 bases, with 11 bases between the two germline ends. The CDR3 covers 14 residues. The germline V gene encodes CDR1 SEHNR and CDR2 FQNEAQ (reference sequence). The CDR3 sequence is CASSSQQGNQPQHF. The CDR3, as DNA: TGTGCCAGCAGCTCGCAGCAGGGTAATCAGCCCCAGCATTTT.

The chain carries TRBV19 and TRBJ2-7; possible D gene TRBD1, 6 bases. The CDR3 totals 15 residues. V dropped 10 bases and J dropped 0 bases, with 19 bases sitting between them. In germline, CDR1 is LNHDA, CDR2 SQIVND (reference sequence). CDR3 residues: CATQHNRDSSYEQYF. CDR3 DNA sequence: TGTGCCACCCAGCATAACAGGGATAGCTCCTACGAGCAGTACTTC.

V usage is TRBV24-1 and J usage is TRBJ2-3; TRBD2 might be the D (6 bases). Germline CDR1 reads KGHDR; CDR2 reads SFDVKD. V was clipped by 3 bases and J by 1 base, with 10 bases between them. The CDR3 is 15 residues long. The CDR3 nucleotides are TGTGCCACCAGTGATACACAGCGGGGCACAGATACGCAGTATTTT. It translates to CATSDTQRGTDTQYF.

The rearrangement links TRBV7-3 to TRBJ2-1; D possibly corresponds to TRBD1 (6 bases). CDR3 size: 15 residues. V was clipped by 5 bases and J by 1 base, with 12 bases between them. CDR1 and CDR2 from the germline V gene are SGHTA and FQGTGA. In nucleotides, the CDR3 is TGTGCCAGCAGCCCCCAGGGGATTTCCTACAATGAGCAGTTCTTC. It encodes CASSPQGISYNEQFF.

With respect to this clone: The same CDR3 arises from other DNA sequences in this sample as well. The V gene is TRBV9, the J gene TRBJ2-7, with D perhaps TRBD1 (5 bases). V gave up 0 bases and J gave up 1 base, with 8 bases separating them. Germline CDR1 and CDR2: SGDLS and YYNGEE. The CDR3 is 14 residues long. The CDR3 DNA follows: TGTGCCAGCAGCGTAGTAGCAGGGTCCTACGAGCAGTACTTC. Residues: CASSVVAGSYEQYF.

The CDR3 nucleotides read TGCGCCAGCAGCTTGATCCTAGACACAGATACGCAGTATTTT. Its protein is CASSLILDTDTQYF. The rearrangement uses TRBV5-1 and TRBJ2-3, with unresolved D. CDR3 length: 14 residues. Trimming cost V 1 base and J 2 bases, with 8 bases left between them. Germline values: CDR1 SGHRS, CDR2 YFSETQ.

The chain employs TRBV7-2 and TRBJ1-2; tentative D call: TRBD1 (5 bases). CDR1 is SGHTA, CDR2 FQGNSA, per germline. The CDR3 loop spans 14 amino acids. V was pared by 3 bases and J by 4 bases, with 12 bases between. As DNA, the CDR3 is TGTGCCAGCAGCTTCTCACAGGACACCTATGGCTACACCTTC. This translates into CASSFSQDTYGYTF.

V is TRBV15 and J is TRBJ1-1; TRBD1 is a possible D gene (6 bases). Looked up from germline, CDR1 is LNHNV and CDR2 is YYDKDF (reference sequence). The CDR3 length is 15 residues. V lost 1 base, J lost 5 bases, and 14 bases lay in between. In DNA, the CDR3 is TGTGCCACCAGCAGAGTATTCGCAGGGGAAACTGAAGCTTTCTTT. Protein: CATSRVFAGETEAFF.

The chain has TRBV6-5 and TRBJ2-1; 7 nucleotides align to TRBD1. In germline, CDR1 is MNHEY, CDR2 SVGAGI. This CDR3 is 13 amino acids long. J lost 9 bases, V lost 2 bases, and 4 bases had no gene match. CDR3: CASSYTDRAEQFF. The CDR3 bases are TGTGCCAGCAGTTACACCGACAGGGCTGAGCAGTTCTTC.

V gene TRBV9 combines with J gene TRBJ1-5; 7 bases are shared with TRBD1. J was trimmed by 3 bases and V by 0 bases; bases with no gene match: 3. The CDR3 contains 15 residues. Germline V gene sequence: CDR1 SGDLS, CDR2 YYNGEE. The CDR3 is CASSVGDSLNQPQHF. CDR3 sequence (DNA): TGTGCCAGCAGCGTAGGGGACAGCCTCAATCAGCCCCAGCATTTT.